This entry lists 3 T cell receptor beta chains sequenced from one sample in a study of blood T cells in healthy people across ages. The second PCR ran roughly 7 to 12 cycles with a sample-barcoded 5' primer and J-beta primers. Each CDR3 protein is one row after TCRdb ran MiXCR on the 5' RACE reads. The data contain about 930,000 distinct CDR3 sequences, 29% of them seen just once; the ten biggest clones take up roughly 10%. Another study also made use of these data, one on T cells of mothers and their children.

Material: blood. Receptors were obtained from a woman between 40 and 55 years old in good health.

On this clonotype itself: One junction end does not reproduce the germline sequence, and a read error may be involved. The chain carries TRBV27 and TRBJ2-1, with 13 bases identical to TRBD2. The CDR3 length is 15 residues. Germline V gives CDR1 MNHEY, CDR2 SMNVEV (reference sequence). CDR3 sequence: CASRSLAGGNNEQFF. Here the CDR3 DNA reads TGTGCCAGCAGGTCACTAGCGGGGGGGAACAACGAGCAGTTCTTC.

This clonotype was seen repeatedly, ten times or more. V usage is TRBV12-3 or TRBV12-4 and J usage is TRBJ1-6; 10 bases fit TRBD1. V lost 6 bases, J lost 6 bases, and 5 bases stayed unmatched. This CDR3 is built from 15 residues. The DNA of the CDR3 is TGTGCCAGCAGGTGGACAGGGGGAGTTAATTCACCCCTCCACTTT. The encoded protein is CASRWTGGVNSPLHF.

This clonotype showed up many times. The chain recombines TRBV5-1 with TRBJ2-7; D may be TRBD2 (6 bases). V was pared by 4 bases and J by 3 bases, with 20 bases between. This CDR3 has 16 residues. Germline V gene sequence: CDR1 SGHRS, CDR2 YFSETQ. CDR3 sequence: CASSPGLQLPSYEQYF. The CDR3, as DNA: TGCGCCAGCAGCCCGGGACTCCAACTACCAAGCTACGAGCAGTACTTC.